This T cell receptor (beta chain) was documented in a study of cytomegalovirus exposure and HLA in healthy donors. Study-wide context: An early data release held tens of millions of unique TCRs from HLA-typed donors. Overall study findings and caveats: The authors reported that TCR beta sequences could predict HLA-A and HLA-B alleles. These predictions were accurate for most subjects in the first cohort. Later work found that TCR association rates differed between HLA loci; DRB1 had the most and HLA-C the fewest.

Researchers ran the PCR with 60 Vbeta and 13 Jbeta primers. The assay was immunoSEQ multiplex PCR, and TCRdb's table has in-frame clones only and misses some. Among 200,000 to 300,000 clones listed, roughly 80% were seen once. A word on this clone: The antigen is undetermined.

J gave up 4 bases and V 1 base, and 14 bases lay outside the gene matches. Germline V gene sequence: CDR1 SGHAT, CDR2 FQNNGV. The CDR3 extends over 18 amino acids. What was sequenced was PBMCs. The rearrangement uses TRBV11-2 and TRBJ2-5; TRBD1 aligns across 8 bases. This TCR derives from a woman aged 40 to 50 in good health and CMV-seropositive. CDR3 sequence reads: CASSLGGRAGGAGETQYF. The CDR3 DNA follows: TGTGCCAGCAGCTTAGGAGGTCGGGCAGGGGGCGCGGGAGAGACCCAGTACTTC.